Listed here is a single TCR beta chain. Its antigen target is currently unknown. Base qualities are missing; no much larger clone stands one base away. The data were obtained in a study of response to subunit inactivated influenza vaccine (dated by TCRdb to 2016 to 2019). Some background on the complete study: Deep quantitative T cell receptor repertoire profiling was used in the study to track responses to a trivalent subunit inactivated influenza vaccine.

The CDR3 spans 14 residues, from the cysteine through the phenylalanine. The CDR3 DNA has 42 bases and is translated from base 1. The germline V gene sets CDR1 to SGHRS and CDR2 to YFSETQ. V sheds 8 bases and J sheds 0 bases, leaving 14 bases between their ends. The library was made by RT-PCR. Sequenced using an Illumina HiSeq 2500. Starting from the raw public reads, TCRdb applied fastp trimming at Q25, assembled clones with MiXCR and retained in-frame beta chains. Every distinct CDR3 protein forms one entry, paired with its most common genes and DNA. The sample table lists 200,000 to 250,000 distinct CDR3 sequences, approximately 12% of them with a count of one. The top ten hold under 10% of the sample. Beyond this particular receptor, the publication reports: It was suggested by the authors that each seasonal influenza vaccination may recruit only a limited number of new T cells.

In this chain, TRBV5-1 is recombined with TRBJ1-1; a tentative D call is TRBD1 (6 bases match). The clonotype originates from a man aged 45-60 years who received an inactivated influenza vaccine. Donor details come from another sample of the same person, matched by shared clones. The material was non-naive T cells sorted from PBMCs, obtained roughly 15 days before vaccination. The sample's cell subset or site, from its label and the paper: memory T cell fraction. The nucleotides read TGCGCCAGTTCCGTGGGGGGCCTGAACACTGAAGCTTTCTTT. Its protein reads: CASSVGGLNTEAFF.